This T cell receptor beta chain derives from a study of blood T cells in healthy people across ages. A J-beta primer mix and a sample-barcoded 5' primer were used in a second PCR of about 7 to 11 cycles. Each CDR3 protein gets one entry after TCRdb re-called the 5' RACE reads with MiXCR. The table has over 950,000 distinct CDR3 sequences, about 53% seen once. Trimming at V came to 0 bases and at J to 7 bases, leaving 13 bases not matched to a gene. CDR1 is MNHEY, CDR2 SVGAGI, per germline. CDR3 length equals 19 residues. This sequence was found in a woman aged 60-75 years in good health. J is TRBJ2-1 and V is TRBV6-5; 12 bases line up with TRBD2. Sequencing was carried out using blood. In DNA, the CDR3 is TGTGCCAGCAGTTACTCGACTAGCGGGAGAAAGTTGTTCGGGAATGAGCAGTTCTTC. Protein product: CASSYSTSGRKLFGNEQFF.